This T cell receptor beta chain comes out of a study of cytomegalovirus exposure and HLA in healthy donors. Only a few counts were recorded for this clone. Its antigen is unidentified. Study-wide points: Highly shared variants forming one cluster were likely a sequencing artifact. Some TCR beta chains (164 of them) were listed as cytomegalovirus-associated. Accurate predictions that matched the HLA-A and HLA-B alleles of most subjects were reportedly made from TCR beta sequences.

Trimming removed 7 bases from V and 5 bases from J, with 15 bases in between. The CDR3 is 14 amino acids. CDR1 and CDR2 (germline): LGHNA, YNFKEQ. Primers: 60 Vbeta forward and 13 Jbeta reverse. Data came from immunoSEQ multiplex PCR; TCRdb stores just in-frame clones and leaves some out. In the table there are 150,000 to 200,000 clones, roughly two thirds of which are singletons. Sequencing was done on a sample of PBMCs. The TCR was taken from a woman younger than 30 in good health and CMV-seropositive. This chain connects TRBV4-2 to TRBJ2-1, with D possibly matching TRBD2 (6 bases). In nucleotides, the CDR3 is TGTGCCAGCACCGTGAGGCTAGCGCACAATGAGCAGTTCTTC. Protein: CASTVRLAHNEQFF.